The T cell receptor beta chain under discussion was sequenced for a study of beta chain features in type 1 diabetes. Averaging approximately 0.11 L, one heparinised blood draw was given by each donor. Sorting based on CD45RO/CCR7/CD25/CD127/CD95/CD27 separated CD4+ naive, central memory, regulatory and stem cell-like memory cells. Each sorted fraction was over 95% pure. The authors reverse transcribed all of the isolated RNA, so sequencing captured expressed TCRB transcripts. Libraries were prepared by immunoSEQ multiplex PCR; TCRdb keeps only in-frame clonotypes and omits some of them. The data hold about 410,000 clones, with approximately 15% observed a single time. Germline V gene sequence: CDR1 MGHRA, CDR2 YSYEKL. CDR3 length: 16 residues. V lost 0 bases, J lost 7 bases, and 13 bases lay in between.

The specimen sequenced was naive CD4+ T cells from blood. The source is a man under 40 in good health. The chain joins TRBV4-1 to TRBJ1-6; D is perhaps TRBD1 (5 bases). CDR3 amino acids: CASSQEWGVPNSPLHF. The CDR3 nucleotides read TGCGCCAGCAGCCAAGAGTGGGGGGTCCCGAATTCACCCCTCCACTTT.